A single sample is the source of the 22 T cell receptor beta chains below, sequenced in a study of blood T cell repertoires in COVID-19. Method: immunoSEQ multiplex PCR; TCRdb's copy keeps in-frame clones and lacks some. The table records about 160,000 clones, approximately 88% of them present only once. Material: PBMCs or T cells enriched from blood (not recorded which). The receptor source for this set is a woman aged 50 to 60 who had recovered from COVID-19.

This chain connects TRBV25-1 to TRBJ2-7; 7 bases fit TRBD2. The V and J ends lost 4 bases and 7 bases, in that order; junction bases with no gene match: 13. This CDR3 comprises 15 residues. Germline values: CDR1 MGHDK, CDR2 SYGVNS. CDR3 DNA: TGTGCCAGCAGTGTGGGAGGGGACCCTTCCGCGGAGCAGTACTTC. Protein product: CASSVGGDPSAEQYF.

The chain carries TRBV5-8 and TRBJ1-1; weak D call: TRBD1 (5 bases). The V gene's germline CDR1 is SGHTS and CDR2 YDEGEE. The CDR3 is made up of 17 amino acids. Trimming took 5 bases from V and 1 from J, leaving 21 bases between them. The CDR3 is CASRTRREGVANTEAFF. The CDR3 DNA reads TGTGCCAGCAGAACCCGAAGGGAAGGGGTGGCGAACACTGAAGCTTTCTTT.

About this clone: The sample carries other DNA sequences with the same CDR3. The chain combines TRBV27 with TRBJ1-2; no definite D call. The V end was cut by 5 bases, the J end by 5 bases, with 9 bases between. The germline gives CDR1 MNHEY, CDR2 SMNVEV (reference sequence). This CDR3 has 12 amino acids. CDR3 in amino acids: CASSDTGYGYTF. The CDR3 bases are TGTGCCAGCAGTGACACGGGGTATGGCTACACCTTC.

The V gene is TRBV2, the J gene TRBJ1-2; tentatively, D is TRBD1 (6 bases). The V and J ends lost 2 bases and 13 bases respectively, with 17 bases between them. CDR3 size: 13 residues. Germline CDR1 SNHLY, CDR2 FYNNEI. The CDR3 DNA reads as TGTGCCAGCAGTGAACATAGAGAGGACAGATGCACCTTC. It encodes CASSEHREDRCTF.

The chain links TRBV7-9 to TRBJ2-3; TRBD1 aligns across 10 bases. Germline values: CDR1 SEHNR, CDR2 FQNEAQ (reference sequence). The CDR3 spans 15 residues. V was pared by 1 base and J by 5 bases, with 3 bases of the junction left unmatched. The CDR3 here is CASSLEGTGVDTQYF. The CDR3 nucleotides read TGTGCCAGCAGCTTAGAAGGGACAGGGGTAGATACGCAGTATTTT.

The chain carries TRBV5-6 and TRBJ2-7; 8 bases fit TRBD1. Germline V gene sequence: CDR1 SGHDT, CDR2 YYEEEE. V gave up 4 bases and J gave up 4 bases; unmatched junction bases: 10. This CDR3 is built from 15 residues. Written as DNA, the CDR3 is TGTGCCAGCAGCCCCGGGACAGGAAACGCTTACGAGCAGTACTTC. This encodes CASSPGTGNAYEQYF.

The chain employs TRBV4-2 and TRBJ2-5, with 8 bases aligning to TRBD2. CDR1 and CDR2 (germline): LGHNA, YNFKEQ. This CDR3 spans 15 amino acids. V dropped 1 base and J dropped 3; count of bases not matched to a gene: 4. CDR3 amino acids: CASSQGSGVEETQYF. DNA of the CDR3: TGTGCCAGCAGCCAAGGTAGCGGGGTGGAAGAGACCCAGTACTTC.

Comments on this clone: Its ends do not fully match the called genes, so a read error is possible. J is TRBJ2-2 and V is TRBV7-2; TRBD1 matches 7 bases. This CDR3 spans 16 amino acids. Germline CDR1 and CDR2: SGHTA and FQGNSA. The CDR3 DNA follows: TGTGCCAGCAGCTTAGCATCGACAGGGAACGCCGGGGAGCTGTTTTTT. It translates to CASSLASTGNAGELFF.

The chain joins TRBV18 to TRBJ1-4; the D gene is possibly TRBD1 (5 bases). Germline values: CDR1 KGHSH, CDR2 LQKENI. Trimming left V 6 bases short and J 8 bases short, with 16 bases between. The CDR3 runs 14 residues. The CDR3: CASSQVGAGEKLFF. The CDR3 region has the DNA TGTGCCAGCTCCCAAGTTGGGGCAGGCGAAAAACTGTTTTTT.

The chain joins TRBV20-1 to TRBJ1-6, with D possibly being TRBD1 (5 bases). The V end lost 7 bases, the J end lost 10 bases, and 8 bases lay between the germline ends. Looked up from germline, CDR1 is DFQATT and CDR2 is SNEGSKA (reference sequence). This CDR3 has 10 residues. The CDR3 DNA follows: TGCAGTGGGCAGGGCTCACCCCTCCACTTT. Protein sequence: CSGQGSPLHF.

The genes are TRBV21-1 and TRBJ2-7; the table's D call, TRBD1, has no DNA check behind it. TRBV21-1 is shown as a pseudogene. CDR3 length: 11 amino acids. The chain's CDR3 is CASRDSYEQYF. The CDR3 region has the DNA TGTGCCAGCAGGGACAGTTACGAGCAGTACTTC.

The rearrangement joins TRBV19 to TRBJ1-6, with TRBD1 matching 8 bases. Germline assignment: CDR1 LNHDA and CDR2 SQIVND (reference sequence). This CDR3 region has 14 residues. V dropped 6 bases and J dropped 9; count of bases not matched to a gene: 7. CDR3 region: CASRDDRGSSPLHF. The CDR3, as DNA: TGTGCCAGTAGAGATGACAGGGGCAGTTCACCCCTCCACTTT.

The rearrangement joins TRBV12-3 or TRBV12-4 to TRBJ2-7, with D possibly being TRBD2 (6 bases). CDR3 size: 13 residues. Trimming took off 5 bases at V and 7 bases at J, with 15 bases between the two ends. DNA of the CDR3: TGTGCCAGCAGTACCCGGCGAGGAGGGGAGCAGTACTTC. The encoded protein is CASSTRRGGEQYF.

CDR3 loop: CASSPQTGGAYNEQFF. The CDR3, as DNA: TGTGCCAGCTCACCGCAAACAGGGGGCGCTTACAATGAGCAGTTCTTC. The gene calls are TRBV18 and TRBJ2-1; 9 bases are shared with TRBD1. The CDR3 contains 16 residues. With 3 bases clipped from V and 4 bases from J, the junction kept 7 bases outside the gene matches. CDR1 is KGHSH, CDR2 LQKENI, per germline.

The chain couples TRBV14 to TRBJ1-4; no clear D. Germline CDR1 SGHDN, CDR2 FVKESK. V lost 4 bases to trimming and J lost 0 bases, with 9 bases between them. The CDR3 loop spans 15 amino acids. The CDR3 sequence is CASSRVFATNEKLFF. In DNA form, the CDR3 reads TGTGCCAGCAGCCGAGTTTTTGCAACTAATGAAAAACTGTTTTTT.

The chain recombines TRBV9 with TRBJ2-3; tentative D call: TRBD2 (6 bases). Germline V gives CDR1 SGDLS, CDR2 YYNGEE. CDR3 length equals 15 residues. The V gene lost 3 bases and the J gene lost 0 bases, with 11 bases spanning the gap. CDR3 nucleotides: TGTGCCAGCAGCGCGGGGGACTTTAGCACAGATACGCAGTATTTT. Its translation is CASSAGDFSTDTQYF.

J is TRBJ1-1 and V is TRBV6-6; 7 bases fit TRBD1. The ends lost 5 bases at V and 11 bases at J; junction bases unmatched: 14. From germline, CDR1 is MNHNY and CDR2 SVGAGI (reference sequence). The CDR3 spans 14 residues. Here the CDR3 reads CASSTPGQTPGAFF. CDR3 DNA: TGTGCCAGCAGTACTCCGGGACAGACACCGGGGGCTTTCTTT.

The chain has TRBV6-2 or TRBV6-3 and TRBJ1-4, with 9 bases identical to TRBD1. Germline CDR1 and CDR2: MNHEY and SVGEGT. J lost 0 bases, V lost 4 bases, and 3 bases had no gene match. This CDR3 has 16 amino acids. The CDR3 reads CASSLGTGTTNEKLFF. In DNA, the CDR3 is TGTGCCAGCAGTTTGGGGACAGGGACAACTAATGAAAAACTGTTTTTT.

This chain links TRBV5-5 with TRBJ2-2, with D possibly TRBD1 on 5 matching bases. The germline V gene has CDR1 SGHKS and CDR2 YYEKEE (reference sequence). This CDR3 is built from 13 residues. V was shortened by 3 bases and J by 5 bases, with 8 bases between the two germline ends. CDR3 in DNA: TGTGCCAGCAGCTGGACATGGACCGGGGAGCTGTTTTTT. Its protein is CASSWTWTGELFF. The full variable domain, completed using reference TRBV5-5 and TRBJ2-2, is DAGVTQSPTHLIKTRGQQVTLRCSPISGHKSVSWYQQVLGQGPQFIFQYYEKEERGRGNFPDRFSARQFPNYSSELNVNALLLGDSALYLCASSWTWTGELFFGEGSRLTVL.

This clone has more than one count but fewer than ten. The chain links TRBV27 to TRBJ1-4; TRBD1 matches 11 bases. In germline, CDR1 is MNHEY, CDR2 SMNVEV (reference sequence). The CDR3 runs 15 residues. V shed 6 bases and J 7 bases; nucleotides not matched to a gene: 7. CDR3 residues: CASRGQGAGGEKLFF. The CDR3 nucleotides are TGTGCCAGCAGAGGACAGGGGGCGGGCGGTGAAAAACTGTTTTTT.

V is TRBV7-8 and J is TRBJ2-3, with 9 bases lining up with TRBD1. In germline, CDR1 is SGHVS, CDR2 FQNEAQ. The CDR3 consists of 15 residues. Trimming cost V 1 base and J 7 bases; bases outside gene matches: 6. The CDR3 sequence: CASSLDGTGLHTQYF. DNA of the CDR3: TGTGCCAGCAGCTTAGACGGGACAGGGCTCCATACGCAGTATTTT.

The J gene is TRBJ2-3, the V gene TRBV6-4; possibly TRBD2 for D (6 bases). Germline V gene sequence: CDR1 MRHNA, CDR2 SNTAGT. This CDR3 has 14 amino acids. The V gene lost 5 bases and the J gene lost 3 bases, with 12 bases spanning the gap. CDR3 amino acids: CASSKGLETDTQYF. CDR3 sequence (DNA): TGTGCCAGCAGTAAGGGACTGGAGACAGATACGCAGTATTTT.